The 14 T cell receptor beta chains presented below share a single source sample, sequenced in a study of cytomegalovirus exposure and HLA in healthy donors. A multiplex PCR was run with 60 Vbeta primers and 13 Jbeta primers. Profiling relied on immunoSEQ multiplex PCR, and the TCRdb table lists in-frame clones only, not all of them. Of 170,000 or so clones listed, approximately 84% are singletons. The material sequenced was PBMCs. All receptors come from a girl between 5 and 17 years old in good health and CMV-seropositive.

The V gene is TRBV2, the J gene TRBJ2-3, with D unclear. The germline V and J ends were trimmed by 7 bases and 0 bases, with 8 bases remaining between them. This CDR3 has 13 amino acids. Germline CDR1 and CDR2: SNHLY and FYNNEI. CDR3 amino acids: CASTGFSTDTQYF. In DNA, the CDR3 is TGTGCCAGCACCGGTTTTAGCACAGATACGCAGTATTTT.

The chain combines TRBV11-2 with TRBJ2-7; possibly TRBD2 for D (5 bases). Germline loops: CDR1 SGHAT, CDR2 FQNNGV. The CDR3 contains 14 residues. V dropped 4 bases and J dropped 7 bases, with 17 bases sitting between them. Written as DNA, the CDR3 is TGTGCCAGCAGCTCCCGACACCGGGGTGAGGAGCAGTACTTC. Its protein is CASSSRHRGEEQYF. The complete variable domain, with remaining parts taken from reference TRBV11-2 and TRBJ2-7, reads EAGVAQSPRYKIIEKRQSVAFWCNPISGHATLYWYQQILGQGPKLLIQFQNNGVVDDSQLPKDRFSAERLKGVDSTLKIQPAKLEDSAVYLCASSSRHRGEEQYFGPGTRLTVT.

The rearrangement links TRBV7-3 to TRBJ2-3, with a tentative D call TRBD2 (6 bases). The CDR3 consists of 13 residues. Trimming stripped 9 bases from V and 3 bases from J, with 13 bases between. Looked up from germline, CDR1 is SGHTA and CDR2 is FQGTGA. The CDR3 DNA follows: TGTGCCAGTGGGTTGGGGGGTACAGATACGCAGTATTTT. Its protein is CASGLGGTDTQYF.

V usage is TRBV10-1 and J usage is TRBJ1-1; TRBD1 agrees at 7 bases. Unmatched junction bases numbered 6, after V lost 3 bases and J lost 2 bases. The CDR3 is made up of 15 amino acids. The germline V gene encodes CDR1 WNHNN and CDR2 SYGVQD (reference sequence). Here the CDR3 reads CASSETGAPNTEAFF. As DNA, the CDR3 is TGCGCCAGCAGTGAAACAGGGGCCCCTAACACTGAAGCTTTCTTT.

The chain is built from TRBV27 and TRBJ1-1; D uncertain. The CDR3 runs to 11 residues. The V gene lost 10 bases and the J gene lost 4 bases, with 10 bases spanning the gap. CDR1 MNHEY and CDR2 SMNVEV come from the germline V gene (reference sequence). The CDR3 nucleotides read TGTGCCACTCAAGAGGGCACTGAAGCTTTCTTT. Residues: CATQEGTEAFF.

The genes are TRBV6-5 and TRBJ1-5; no definite D call. Germline V gene sequence: CDR1 MNHEY, CDR2 SVGAGI. V lost 2 bases, J lost 1 base, and 6 bases lay in between. The CDR3 extends over 14 amino acids. Here the CDR3 reads CASSYGQSNQPQHF. The CDR3 DNA follows: TGTGCCAGCAGTTACGGGCAGAGCAATCAGCCCCAGCATTTT.

This rearrangement joins TRBV11-2 to TRBJ2-1; TRBD2 might be the D (5 bases). CDR1 SGHAT and CDR2 FQNNGV come from the germline V gene. The CDR3 contains 13 residues. Trimming stripped 0 bases from V and 7 bases from J, with 7 bases between. CDR3 sequence (DNA): TGTGCCAGCAGCTTAGATCGGGGTAATGAGCAGTTCTTC. This translates into CASSLDRGNEQFF.

CDR3 nucleotide sequence: TGTGCCAGCAGTTCTAAAACAGGAAATAACTATGGCTACACCTTC. It is translated as CASSSKTGNNYGYTF. V is TRBV6-1 and J is TRBJ1-2; D may be TRBD1 (5 bases). Per germline, CDR1 MNHNS and CDR2 SASEGT. The CDR3 spans 15 residues. Trimming took 5 bases from V and 1 from J, leaving 14 bases between them.

This rearrangement joins TRBV7-9 to TRBJ2-3, with 10 bases that match TRBD1. CDR1 and CDR2 from the germline V gene are SEHNR and FQNEAQ (reference sequence). V lost 6 bases and J lost 8; bases outside the gene matches: 11. The CDR3 loop spans 15 amino acids. Here the CDR3 reads CASRAGQGGIVTQYF. The CDR3 DNA follows: TGTGCCAGCAGGGCCGGACAGGGGGGTATAGTTACGCAGTATTTT.

The rearrangement uses TRBV2 and TRBJ2-7, with D perhaps matching TRBD1 (9 bases). Germline values: CDR1 SNHLY, CDR2 FYNNEI. Trimming removed 7 bases from V and 1 base from J, with 38 bases in between. The CDR3 is 22 residues long. The CDR3 bases are TGTGCCAGCAAAACACCGGGACAGGGTACAATGAGCGGGGGTGCTTCATCCTACGAGCAGTACTTC. The encoded protein is CASKTPGQGTMSGGASSYEQYF. Based on the CDR3 plus reference TRBV2 and TRBJ2-7, the full variable domain is EPEVTQTPSHQVTQMGQEVILRCVPISNHLYFYWYRQILGQKVEFLVSFYNNEISEKSEIFDDQFSVERPDGSNFTLKIRSTKLEDSAMYFCASKTPGQGTMSGGASSYEQYFGPGTRLTVT.

V and J are TRBV9 and TRBJ2-1; D ambiguous. V lost 1 base and J 4 bases, leaving 6 bases between the germline ends. CDR1 is SGDLS and CDR2 is YYNGEE in the germline V gene. CDR3 length equals 13 residues. The CDR3: CASSVTVYNEQFF. The CDR3 nucleotides read TGTGCCAGCAGCGTAACGGTTTACAATGAGCAGTTCTTC.

V usage is TRBV2 and J usage is TRBJ1-2; D remains unclear. This CDR3 is 13 amino acids long. CDR1 is SNHLY, CDR2 FYNNEI, per germline. V was shortened by 3 bases and J by 4 bases, with 9 bases between the two germline ends. The DNA of the CDR3 is TGTGCCAGCAGTGAGGGAGGGTTCTATGGCTACACCTTC. This sequence encodes CASSEGGFYGYTF. The whole variable domain, remainder taken from reference TRBV2 and TRBJ1-2, is EPEVTQTPSHQVTQMGQEVILRCVPISNHLYFYWYRQILGQKVEFLVSFYNNEISEKSEIFDDQFSVERPDGSNFTLKIRSTKLEDSAMYFCASSEGGFYGYTFGSGTRLTVV.

The chain is built from TRBV19 and TRBJ2-1; D unresolved. Germline V CDR1 and CDR2: LNHDA, SQIVND (reference sequence). The V end was cut by 5 bases, the J end by 3 bases, with 11 bases between. The CDR3 extends over 14 amino acids. This chain's CDR3 is CASSPLISYNEQFF. In DNA form, the CDR3 reads TGTGCCAGTAGTCCCCTTATCAGCTACAATGAGCAGTTCTTC.

This chain joins TRBV18 and TRBJ1-1, with TRBD1 matching 9 bases. The CDR3 contains 21 residues. Unmatched junction bases numbered 20, after V lost 2 bases and J lost 1 base. Germline V gene sequence: CDR1 KGHSH, CDR2 LQKENI. The CDR3 sequence is CASSPIFGTGPIRTPNTEAFF. CDR3 DNA: TGTGCCAGCTCACCAATATTCGGGACAGGGCCGATCCGAACTCCGAACACTGAAGCTTTCTTT.